A selection of T cell receptor beta chains follows, all from one sample in a study of PD-1 blockade in mismatch repair-deficient tumors. Only in-frame clones appear in the TCRdb table, and some are missing; sequencing was by immunoSEQ multiplex PCR. This sample has 30,000 to 40,000 clones; about 85% occur once, and the top ten carry 3% to 3.5%. Sequencing used PBMCs, obtained less than 7 weeks after starting pembrolizumab. These receptors all come from an adult with mismatch repair-deficient cancer. Both conserved end residues are part of each CDR3. D genes are given only for firm matches. Where a row states a size, it is once, few, many or the class of an expanded clone; other rows omit it.

once,TRBJ1-1,TRBV9,TRBD1,CASSAEDRGSEAFF,TGTGCCAGCAGCGCCGAGGACAGGGGCTCTGAAGCTTTCTTT
NA,TRBJ2-1,TRBV28,NA,CASSLKRRTYNEQFF,TGTGCCAGCAGTTTAAAGCGGAGGACCTACAATGAGCAGTTCTTC
NA,TRBJ2-7,TRBV4-1,TRBD2,CASSQRLAGNEQYF,TGCGCCAGCAGCCAGAGACTAGCGGGAAACGAGCAGTACTTC
NA,TRBJ1-1,TRBV20-1,NA,CRTGFTEAFF,TGCAGAACAGGGTTCACTGAAGCTTTCTTT
few,TRBJ2-7,TRBV2,TRBD1,CASRETGVSYEQYF,TGTGCCAGCAGGGAAACAGGGGTCTCCTACGAGCAGTACTTC
NA,TRBJ2-1,TRBV5-1,TRBD2,CASSFTGTSDNEQFF,TGCGCCAGCAGCTTTACCGGGACTAGCGACAATGAGCAGTTCTTC
once,TRBJ1-2,TRBV6-4,TRBD1,CASSSGGSGGYTF,TGTGCCAGCAGTTCAGGGGGATCGGGTGGCTACACCTTC
NA,TRBJ2-2,TRBV27,NA,CASSLGGYLAGELFF,TGTGCCAGCAGTTTAGGGGGGTATCTGGCCGGGGAGCTGTTTTTT
NA,TRBJ2-1,TRBV28,NA,CASSLSRTSPSVTYNEQFF,TGTGCCAGCAGTTTATCTAGGACATCCCCCTCGGTAACCTACAATGAGCAGTTCTTC
NA,TRBJ1-4,TRBV27,NA,CASSFYPNEKLFF,TGTGCCAGCAGTTTCTATCCCAATGAAAAACTGTTTTTT
NA,TRBJ2-2,TRBV5-4,TRBD2,CASSLVSLAGGQEELFF,TGTGCCAGCAGCTTGGTGTCTCTAGCGGGAGGGCAGGAGGAGCTGTTTTTT
once,TRBJ2-5,TRBV11-2,NA,CASSYGSGSPQYF,TGTGCCAGCAGCTACGGGAGCGGGTCGCCCCAGTACTTC
NA,TRBJ2-4,TRBV7-3,NA,CASSLIRGDKDIQYF,TGTGCCAGCAGCTTAATTCGGGGTGATAAGGACATTCAGTACTTC
NA,TRBJ1-1,TRBV5-1,NA,CASSSQGITEAFF,TGCGCCAGCAGTTCCCAGGGAATCACTGAAGCTTTCTTT
few,TRBJ2-1,TRBV5-1,NA,CASSFPQGYNEQFF,TGCGCCAGCAGCTTTCCCCAGGGGTACAATGAGCAGTTCTTC
NA,TRBJ2-5,TRBV5-1,NA,CASSLSTGGIETQYF,TGCGCCAGCAGCTTATCGACAGGAGGTATAGAGACCCAGTACTTC
NA,TRBJ2-2,TRBV6-1,NA,CASSGSRNTGELFF,TGTGCCAGCAGTGGGAGTCGGAACACCGGGGAGCTGTTTTTT
once,TRBJ2-2,TRBV11-2,NA,CASSLGSSLTGELFF,TGTGCCAGCAGCTTAGGGTCTAGCCTGACCGGGGAGCTGTTTTTT
NA,TRBJ1-3,TRBV5-4,NA,CASSPGGGAGNTIYF,TGTGCCAGCAGCCCAGGCGGGGGGGCAGGAAACACCATATATTTT
NA,TRBJ2-5,TRBV6-5,TRBD1,CASSYRGPRKETQYF,TGTGCCAGCAGTTACAGGGGGCCTAGGAAGGAGACCCAGTACTTC
NA,TRBJ2-7,TRBV19,NA,CASSILTGYEQYF,TGTGCCAGTAGTATTCTAACGGGATACGAGCAGTACTTC
NA,TRBJ2-7,TRBV28,NA,CASSRAGYEQYF,TGTGCCAGCAGCCGCGCAGGCTACGAGCAGTACTTC
NA,TRBJ1-1,TRBV10-3,TRBD1,CAISPGTGVGNTEAFF,TGTGCCATCAGTCCAGGGACAGGGGTCGGGAACACTGAAGCTTTCTTT
once,TRBJ2-1,TRBV15,NA,CATSRVSFAYNEQFF,TGTGCCACCAGCAGAGTTTCATTTGCCTACAATGAGCAGTTCTTC
few,TRBJ2-7,TRBV7-8,TRBD1,CASSPGTGREQYF,TGTGCCAGCAGCCCCGGGACAGGCCGCGAGCAGTACTTC
few,TRBJ2-7,TRBV6-1,NA,CASSLTRIGRSEQYF,TGTGCCAGCAGTCTCACGCGTATCGGAAGGAGTGAGCAGTACTTC
few,TRBJ2-3,TRBV12-5,TRBD1,CASGKGQGTSDTQYF,TGTGCTAGTGGGAAGGGACAGGGGACTTCAGATACGCAGTATTTT
NA,TRBJ2-1,TRBV4-2,NA,CASSQETSTRSDQFF,TGTGCCAGCAGCCAAGAGACGTCCACTAGGAGCGACCAGTTCTTC
NA,TRBJ2-7,TRBV6-1,TRBD1,CASSVTGGSSYEQYF,TGTGCCAGCAGTGTTACAGGGGGGAGCTCCTACGAGCAGTACTTC
NA,TRBJ1-2,TRBV6-4,NA,CASSEGGQGYGYTF,TGTGCCAGCAGTGAAGGGGGTCAGGGCTATGGCTACACCTTC
NA,TRBJ2-1,TRBV11-2,TRBD2,CASSPPGTSGHNEQFF,TGTGCCAGCAGCCCTCCAGGGACTAGCGGCCACAATGAGCAGTTCTTC
once,TRBJ1-4,TRBV5-1,NA,CASSLQPNGEEKLFF,TGCGCCAGCAGCTTGCAACCGAACGGAGAAGAAAAACTGTTTTTT
NA,TRBJ2-5,TRBV5-1,NA,CATNRGQGRQETQYF,TGCGCCACCAATAGGGGACAAGGTCGACAAGAGACCCAGTACTTC
NA,TRBJ2-3,TRBV30,NA,CAWSVGSLRGTDTQYF,TGTGCCTGGAGTGTAGGGTCCCTGAGGGGCACAGATACGCAGTATTTT
NA,TRBJ2-3,TRBV19,TRBD1,CASSIRTGPDTQYF,TGTGCCAGTAGTATCCGGACAGGGCCAGATACGCAGTATTTT
NA,TRBJ2-7,TRBV7-9,NA,CASSLDPDTYEQYF,TGTGCCAGCAGCTTAGACCCGGACACCTACGAGCAGTACTTC
NA,TRBJ1-6,TRBV15,NA,CATSRDVRVGSPLHF,TGTGCCACCAGCAGAGATGTCAGGGTCGGATCACCCCTCCACTTT
few,TRBJ1-1,TRBV7-9,NA,CASSSGRGTEAFF,TGTGCCAGCAGCTCCGGAAGGGGCACTGAAGCTTTCTTT
NA,TRBJ2-7,TRBV2,NA,CASSRGYEQYF,TGTGCCAGCAGTAGGGGCTACGAGCAGTACTTC
NA,TRBJ2-3,TRBV28,TRBD2,CASSEREGRADTQYF,TGTGCCAGCAGTGAGCGGGAGGGGAGGGCAGATACGCAGTATTTT
NA,TRBJ2-5,TRBV11-2,NA,CASSPRDLLGGETQYF,TGTGCCAGCAGCCCTCGGGACTTACTTGGGGGGGAGACCCAGTACTTC